This TCR beta chain was sequenced in a study of identical twins. Template switching (which added a universal primer site) was used, and cDNA carried unique molecular identifiers. TCRdb used MiXCR to reprocess the 5' RACE reads, holding one entry per CDR3 protein. The sample has 1.5 million to 2 million distinct CDR3 sequences; about 31% are singletons. The CDR3 loop spans 12 amino acids. Looked up from germline, CDR1 is SGHDT and CDR2 is YYEEEE. This TCR was recovered from a newborn girl in good health. The V gene is TRBV5-6, the J gene TRBJ2-4; D call uncertain. The J call could be wrong; TRBJ2-7 is a better fit for the DNA end. Input material: cord blood. CDR3 sequence (DNA): TGTGCCAGCAGCTTCACCTACTACGAGCAGTACTTC. Translating gives CASSFTYYEQYF.